This T cell receptor beta chain was sequenced in a study of T cells after yellow fever vaccination (dated by TCRdb to between 2018 and 2021). Regarding the complete study: The SMART-Seq v4 Ultra Low Input RNA kit was used to prepare libraries from fractions with low cell numbers. Bulk PBMC replicates and cell subsets were isolated from blood drawn at multiple timepoints before and after both primary and secondary immunization. Bulk TCR alpha and beta repertoires were sequenced longitudinally to track T-cell clones before and after primary and booster YFV17D yellow fever vaccination. Two healthy male donors, one aged 18 to 29 and one aged 30 to 40 years, were included in the cohort.

Synthesis of TCR cDNA relied on 5'RACE template switching, a step that introduced a universal primer site along with unique molecular identifiers. cDNA synthesis was primed from both the TCR alpha and TCR beta constant segments. Two PCR steps were used to amplify libraries, with sample barcodes and sequencing adapters being added in the second step. Sequencing of libraries was performed on Illumina HiSeq 2500 (2x100 bp) or NovaSeq (2x150 bp). The paper's processing steps were these. Demultiplexing of reads and collapsing into UMI consensus sequences were performed with MIGEC, and V(D)J alignment was carried out with MiXCR. Vaccine-responding clonotypes were identified with edgeR using replicate PBMC samples, with FDR below 0.01 and a log2 fold change above 5 up to day 15 being required. Each bulk clonotype received a CD4 or CD8 identity based on whether the sequenced CD4 or CD8 repertoire contained that clonotype at higher abundance. The raw public data were reprocessed by TCRdb itself: fastp quality trimming at Q25, MiXCR clonotype calling, in-frame beta chains only. Records with the same CDR3 protein are collapsed into one entry carrying the most frequent genes and DNA. These V and J calls derive from TCRdb rather than the authors' analysis. For this sample there are roughly 150,000 distinct CDR3 sequences; 5% to 7.5% appear just once. The ten largest account for under 0.7% of the sample.

This clonotype was observed many times. Its cognate antigen has yet to be identified. The record has no base qualities; no much larger clone is one base away. What the treatment or condition label conveys for this sample: live attenuated yellow fever vaccine strain. PBMCs were isolated from peripheral blood using a standard Ficoll-Paque protocol. Dynabeads CD4 and CD8 positive selection kits were used to isolate CD4 and CD8 T-cell fractions. TriZol was used to extract RNA from bulk PBMCs, from CD4 and CD8 fractions, and from dextramer-positive and dextramer-negative fractions. As encoded in the germline V gene, CDR1 is SNHLY while CDR2 is FYNNEI. Spanning cysteine to phenylalanine, the CDR3 consists of 13 amino acids. Only CDR3 DNA remains: 39 bases, in frame from the first base. V is shortened by 2 bases, J by 5 bases, and the region joining them spans 8 bases. Summary of the overall study and its limitations: The secondary T-cell response was weaker than the primary response but faster, peaking on day 5 instead of day 15. Because the study included only a couple of donors, the extent to which the findings can be generalized is limited. FACS-sorted repertoires could contain abundant contaminating clonotypes from the bulk population, so computational filtering was required. Most clones expanded after primary vaccination were re-detected after the booster (96% of CD4 and roughly 87% of CD8), suggesting broad memory maintenance. A small share of clonotypes was detected in both CD4 and CD8 compartments, with the overlap likely arising from convergent recombination.

The chain uses TRBV2 and TRBJ2-3, with no reliable assignment of the D segment. Sample: CD4+ T cells sorted from PBMCs, taken 10 days after the yellow fever booster vaccination. This receptor was taken from a man aged 30-40 years who received the YFV17D yellow fever vaccine. The CDR3 loop reads CASSERPGDTQYF. The DNA sequence is TGTGCCAGCAGTGAACGTCCGGGAGATACGCAGTATTTT.